The rows below give T cell receptor beta chains drawn from one sample of a study of cytotoxic CD8 clonotypes in ibrutinib-treated CLL. This table comes from immunoSEQ multiplex PCR, and its TCRdb copy is limited to in-frame clones, with some not included. The table includes just under 70,000 clones, 68% detected once. Source: PBMCs, taken after 12 months of ibrutinib treatment. These receptors were collected from a human donor with chronic lymphocytic leukemia. The CDR3 runs from the conserved cysteine through the conserved F or W. Each record gives: clone size, V gene, J gene, CDR3 protein. Clone sizes are given selectively: once, few, many, or a class where the clone is expanded.

NA	TRBV5-1	TRBJ1-3	CASSLRRAADSGNTIYF
NA	TRBV6-6	TRBJ1-5	CASSYVGGQPQHF
NA	TRBV5-5	TRBJ2-3	CASSPGGSPTQYF
NA	TRBV5-1	TRBJ2-2	CASSRTESYTGELFF
NA	TRBV19	TRBJ2-2	CASSRGTANTGELFF
NA	TRBV30	TRBJ1-1	CAWGQGGTEAFF
NA	TRBV5-6	TRBJ2-7	CASSSGLAAPGQYF
few	TRBV15	TRBJ2-7	CATTGTSTYEQYF
NA	TRBV19	TRBJ2-7	CASSIVPSFYEQYF
NA	TRBV4-3	TRBJ2-3	CASSQDHLWWRGLTSTDTQYF
few	TRBV28	TRBJ1-4	CASSLGPRPEKLFF
NA	TRBV18	TRBJ2-7	CASSLDSSYEQYF
NA	TRBV7-9	TRBJ2-2	CASSSLSPNTGELFF
few	TRBV4-3	TRBJ2-1	CASSQGQGWSYNEQFF
NA	TRBV6-1	TRBJ1-6	CASSGRFGNSPLHF
NA	TRBV6-1	TRBJ2-7	CATAPGGTGEQYF
once	TRBV30	TRBJ1-5	CAWSLRQVNQPQHF
medium-sized	TRBV14	TRBJ2-1	CASSQDPWTGGINEQFF
few	TRBV7-2	TRBJ2-1	CASSTTTGVEQFF
NA	TRBV27	TRBJ1-2	CASRPTGTLNYGYTF
once	TRBV4-3	TRBJ1-2	CASSQDFGKSYGYTF
few	TRBV18	TRBJ2-2	CASSTRDSTGELFF
few	TRBV7-2	TRBJ2-5	CASSPGFETQYF
few	TRBV30	TRBJ1-1	CAWSGDLNTEAFF
NA	TRBV29-1	TRBJ2-1	CSVHRDAAYNEQFF
NA	TRBV11-3	TRBJ2-7	CASSLDPGKAYEQYF
NA	TRBV7-2	TRBJ2-7	CASSLGLASEQYF
few	TRBV27	TRBJ2-7	CASSLGQGVYEQYF
NA	TRBV30	TRBJ1-1	CAWSAPSGVNTEAFF
few	TRBV5-1	TRBJ2-2	CASSLTLAHTGELFF
NA	TRBV5-1	TRBJ1-2	CASSPGTVNYGYTF
once	TRBV27	TRBJ1-5	CASSLGTGGNQPQHF
NA	TRBV9	TRBJ1-5	CASSARETEPYSNQPQHF
NA	TRBV11-2	TRBJ1-2	CASSLGDSGGYGYTF
NA	TRBV7-9	TRBJ1-4	CASSTDGEKLFF
NA	TRBV2	TRBJ1-5	CASSPDRYSNQPQHF
NA	TRBV6-5	TRBJ1-5	CASRQGHQPQHF
NA	TRBV13	TRBJ2-1	CASRTYNEQFF
NA	TRBV21-1	TRBJ1-2	CASSRPDRNYGYTF
NA	TRBV9	TRBJ1-6	CASSDSGTGPSPLHF
NA	TRBV18	NA	CASSPHSTGDEQYF
once	TRBV5-6	TRBJ2-5	CASSFERGQETQYF
NA	TRBV19	TRBJ2-3	CASTESLAGGDTQYF
NA	TRBV7-9	TRBJ2-7	CASSLSEGEQYF
once	TRBV7-2	TRBJ2-7	CASSPTGTRRSYEQYF